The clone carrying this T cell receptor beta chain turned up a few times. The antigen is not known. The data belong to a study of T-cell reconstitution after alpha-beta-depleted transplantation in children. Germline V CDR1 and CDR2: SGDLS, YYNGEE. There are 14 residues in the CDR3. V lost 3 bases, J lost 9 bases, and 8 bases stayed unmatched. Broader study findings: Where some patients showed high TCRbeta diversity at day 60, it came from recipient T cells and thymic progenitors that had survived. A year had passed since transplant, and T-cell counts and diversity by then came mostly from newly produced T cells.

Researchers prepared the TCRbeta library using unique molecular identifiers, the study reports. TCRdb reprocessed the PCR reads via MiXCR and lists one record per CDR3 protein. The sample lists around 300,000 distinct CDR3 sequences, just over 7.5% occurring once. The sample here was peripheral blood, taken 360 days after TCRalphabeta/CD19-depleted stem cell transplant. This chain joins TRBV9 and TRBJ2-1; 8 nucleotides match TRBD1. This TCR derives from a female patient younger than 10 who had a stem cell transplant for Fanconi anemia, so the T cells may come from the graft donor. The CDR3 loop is CASSAPGTGGEQFF. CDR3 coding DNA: TGTGCCAGCAGCGCCCCCGGGACAGGAGGTGAGCAGTTCTTC.